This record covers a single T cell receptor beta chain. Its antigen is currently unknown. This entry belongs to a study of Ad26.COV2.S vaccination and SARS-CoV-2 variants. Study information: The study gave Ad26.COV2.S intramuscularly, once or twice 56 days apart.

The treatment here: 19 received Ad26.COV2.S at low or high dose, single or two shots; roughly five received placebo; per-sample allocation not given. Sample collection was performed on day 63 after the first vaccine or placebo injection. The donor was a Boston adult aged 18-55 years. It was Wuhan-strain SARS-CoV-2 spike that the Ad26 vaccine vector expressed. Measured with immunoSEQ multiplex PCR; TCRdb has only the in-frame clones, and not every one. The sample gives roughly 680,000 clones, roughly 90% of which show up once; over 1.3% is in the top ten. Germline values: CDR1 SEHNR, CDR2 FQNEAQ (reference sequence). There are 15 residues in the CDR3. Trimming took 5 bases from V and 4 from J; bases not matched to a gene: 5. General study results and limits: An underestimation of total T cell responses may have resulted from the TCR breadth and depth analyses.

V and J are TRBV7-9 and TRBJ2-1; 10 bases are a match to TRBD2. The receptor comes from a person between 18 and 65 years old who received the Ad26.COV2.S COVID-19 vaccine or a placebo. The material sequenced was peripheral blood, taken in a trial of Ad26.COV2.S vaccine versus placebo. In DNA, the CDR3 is TGTGCCAGCAGCCCCGGACTAGCGGAGTACAATGAGCAGTTCTTC. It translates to CASSPGLAEYNEQFF.